This entry lists 2 T cell receptor beta chains sequenced from one sample in a study of PD-L1 blockade in urothelial cancer. Time point described: pretreatment peripheral blood. The table came from immunoSEQ multiplex PCR; TCRdb's copy has only in-frame clones and leaves some out. The sample has 60,000 or so clones; roughly 85% are singletons. This specimen consisted of PBMCs, obtained around atezolizumab (anti-PD-L1) treatment. The receptors were gathered from a man in his sixties or seventies with urothelial cancer.

V usage is TRBV27 and J usage is TRBJ2-1; TRBD2 might be the D (5 bases). Between the trimmed V and J ends, which lost 6 bases and 8 bases, there was a span of 14 bases. The CDR3 runs to 13 residues. In germline, CDR1 is MNHEY, CDR2 SMNVEV (reference sequence). The CDR3 loop reads CASSLNLRDEQFF. CDR3 nucleotides: TGTGCCAGCAGCCTCAATTTGCGGGATGAGCAGTTCTTC.

The chain is built from TRBV6-1 and TRBJ2-7; 8 nucleotides line up with TRBD2. There are 14 residues in the CDR3. Germline assignment: CDR1 MNHNS and CDR2 SASEGT. J lost 4 bases, V lost 1 base, and 3 bases had no gene match. The CDR3 DNA follows: TGTGCCAGCAGTGAAGTAGCGGGAACATACGAGCAGTACTTC. As protein: CASSEVAGTYEQYF.